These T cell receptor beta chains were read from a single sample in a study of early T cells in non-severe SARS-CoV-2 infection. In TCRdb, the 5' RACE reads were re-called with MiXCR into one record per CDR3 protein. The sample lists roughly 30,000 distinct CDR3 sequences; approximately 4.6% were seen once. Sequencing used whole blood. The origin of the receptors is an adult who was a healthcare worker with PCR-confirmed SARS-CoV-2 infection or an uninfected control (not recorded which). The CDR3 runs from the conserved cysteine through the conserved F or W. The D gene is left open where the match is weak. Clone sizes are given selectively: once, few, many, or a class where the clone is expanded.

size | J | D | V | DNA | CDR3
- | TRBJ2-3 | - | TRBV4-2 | TGTGCCAGCAGCCAGAACCCTGGACAGACTAGCACAGATACGCAGTATTTT | CASSQNPGQTSTDTQYF
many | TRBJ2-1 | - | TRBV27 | TGTGCCAGCAGTCTCGCCTCCACGGATGAGCAGTTCTTC | CASSLASTDEQFF
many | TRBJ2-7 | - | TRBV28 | TGTGCCAGCAGTTTATACGGCTACGAGCAGTACTTC | CASSLYGYEQYF
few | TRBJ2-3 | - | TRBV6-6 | TGTGCCAGCAGTAGAGCGGCAAGCACAGATACGCAGTATTTT | CASSRAASTDTQYF
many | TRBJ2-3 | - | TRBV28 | TGTGCCAGCAGTTTACTGGCGGGGACCACAGATACGCAGTATTTT | CASSLLAGTTDTQYF
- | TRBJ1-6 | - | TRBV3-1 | TGTGCCAGCAGCTCAAGCGGAGGCTCACCCCTCCACTTT | CASSSSGGSPLHF
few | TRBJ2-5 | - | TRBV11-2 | TGTGCCAGCAGCTTAGATCGTGGGGGCCCAGAGACCCAGTACTTC | CASSLDRGGPETQYF
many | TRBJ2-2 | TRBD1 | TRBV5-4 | TGTGCCAGCAGCAATGATCGACAGGGCGGGCTGTTTTTT | CASSNDRQGGLFF
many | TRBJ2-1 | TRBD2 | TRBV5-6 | TGTGCCAGCAGCGCATTAGCGGGGGCCGAGCAGTTCTTC | CASSALAGAEQFF
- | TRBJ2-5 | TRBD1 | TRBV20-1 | TGCAGTGCTAGAGTTTACCCTAAGGGACAGAAAGAGACCCAGTACTTC | CSARVYPKGQKETQYF
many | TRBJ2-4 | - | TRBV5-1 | TGCGCCAGCAGCCGCCCTCCGGCCGAGAGCATTCAGTACTTC | CASSRPPAESIQYF
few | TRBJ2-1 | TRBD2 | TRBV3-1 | TGTGCCAGCAGCCCCACCCCGCCAAGCGGGAGAGATCAGTTCTTC | CASSPTPPSGRDQFF
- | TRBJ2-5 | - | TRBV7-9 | TGTGCCAGCAGCTTAGCGGGCAGGCGGGGAGAGACCCAGTACTTC | CASSLAGRRGETQYF
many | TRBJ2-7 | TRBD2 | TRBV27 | TGTGCCAGCAGGTTAGCGGGGGGATCCTACGAGCAGTACTTC | CASRLAGGSYEQYF
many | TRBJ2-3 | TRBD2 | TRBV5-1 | TGCGCCAGCAACCCAATGGAGCGGGAGGTAGATACGCAGTATTTT | CASNPMEREVDTQYF
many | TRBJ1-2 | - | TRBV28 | TGTGCCAGCAGTACCTCAAGGACAGATGGCTACACCTTC | CASSTSRTDGYTF
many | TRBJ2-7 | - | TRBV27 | TGTGCCAGCAGTTTCGCGGCAGGAGCTACCTACGAGCAGTACTTC | CASSFAAGATYEQYF
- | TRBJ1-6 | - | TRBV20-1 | TGCAGTGCTAGAGATCAAGGAACGAGCTCCTATAATTCACCCCTCCACTTT | CSARDQGTSSYNSPLHF
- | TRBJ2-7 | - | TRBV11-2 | TGTGCCAGCAGCTTGGAGAACCTCTACGAGCAGTACTTC | CASSLENLYEQYF
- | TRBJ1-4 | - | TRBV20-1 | TGCAGTGCTAATGGACAGTATGCTGAAAAACTGTTTTTT | CSANGQYAEKLFF
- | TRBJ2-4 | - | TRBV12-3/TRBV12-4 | TGTGCCAGCGGGTCCCCAGTATTGTACTTC | CASGSPVLYF
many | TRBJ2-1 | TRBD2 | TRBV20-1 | TGCAGTGCTTTAACTAGCGGGGCTGGGGATGAGCAGTTCTTC | CSALTSGAGDEQFF
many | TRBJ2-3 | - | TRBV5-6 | TGTGCCAGCAGCTTGGGGGGTCACACAGATACGCAGTATTTT | CASSLGGHTDTQYF
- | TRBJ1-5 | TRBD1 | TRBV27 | TGTGCCAGCAGGAAGGGGGCGAATAGCAATCAGCCCCAGCATTTT | CASRKGANSNQPQHF
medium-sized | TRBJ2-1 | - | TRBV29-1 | TGCAGCGTTCGTCTCCCGAGTAATCCCTACAATGAGCAGTTCTTC | CSVRLPSNPYNEQFF
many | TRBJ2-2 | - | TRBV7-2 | TGTGCCAGCAGCTCAACCGACACCGGGGAGCTGTTTTTT | CASSSTDTGELFF
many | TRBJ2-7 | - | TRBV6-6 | TGTGCCAGCAGCCCGGGGCCGGATCGCTACGAGCAGTACTTC | CASSPGPDRYEQYF
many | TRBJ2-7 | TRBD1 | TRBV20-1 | TGCAGTGCTAGATCGGACAGGAAGGGCTACGAGCAGTACTTC | CSARSDRKGYEQYF
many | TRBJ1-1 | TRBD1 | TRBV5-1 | TGCGCCAGCAGCTTGAAGACAGGGGCGAACACTGAAGCTTTCTTT | CASSLKTGANTEAFF
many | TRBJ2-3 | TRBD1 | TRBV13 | TGTGCCAGCAGTTCAACCGGGACAGGGGAAGATACGCAGTATTTT | CASSSTGTGEDTQYF
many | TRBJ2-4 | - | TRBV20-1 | TGCAGTGCTATCGACAGAAACATTCAGTACTTC | CSAIDRNIQYF
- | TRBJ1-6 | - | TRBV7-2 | TGTGCCAGCAGCTTATTTCAGGGTCAGAATTCACCCCTCCACTTT | CASSLFQGQNSPLHF
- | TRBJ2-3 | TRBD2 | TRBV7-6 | TGTGCCAGCAGCCCAAGACTAGCATCGAACACAGATACGCAGTATTTT | CASSPRLASNTDTQYF
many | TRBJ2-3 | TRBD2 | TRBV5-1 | TGCGCCAGCAGCTCCGGGACTAGCGGGAGACCGAGCACAGATACGCAGTATTTT | CASSSGTSGRPSTDTQYF
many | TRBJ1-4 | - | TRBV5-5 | TGTGCCAGCAGCTCCGGTCGTTTTGGGAGGACAACTAATGAAAAACTGTTTTTT | CASSSGRFGRTTNEKLFF
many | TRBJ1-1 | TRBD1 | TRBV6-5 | TGTGCCAGCAGGAAAGGGACAGGGAACACTGAAGCTTTCTTT | CASRKGTGNTEAFF